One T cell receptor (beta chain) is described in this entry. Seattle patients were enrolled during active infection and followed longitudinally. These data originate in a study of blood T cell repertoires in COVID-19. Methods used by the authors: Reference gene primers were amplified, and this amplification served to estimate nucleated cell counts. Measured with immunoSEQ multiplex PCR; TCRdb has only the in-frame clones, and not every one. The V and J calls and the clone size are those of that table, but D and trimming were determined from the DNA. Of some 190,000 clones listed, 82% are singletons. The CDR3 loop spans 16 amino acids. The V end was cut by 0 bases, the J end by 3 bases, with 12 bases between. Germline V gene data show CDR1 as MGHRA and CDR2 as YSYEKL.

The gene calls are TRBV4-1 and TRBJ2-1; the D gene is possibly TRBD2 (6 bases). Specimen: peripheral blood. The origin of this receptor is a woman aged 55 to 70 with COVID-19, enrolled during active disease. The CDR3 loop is CASSQEVMGGYNEQFF. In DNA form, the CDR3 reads TGCGCCAGCAGCCAAGAAGTGATGGGAGGCTACAATGAGCAGTTCTTC.